This T cell receptor beta chain comes out of a study of graft-versus-host responses after intestinal transplantation. The V segment lost 3 bases and the J segment 4 bases; nucleotides outside the gene matches: 4. The CDR3 has 15 amino acids. From germline, CDR1 is SGHRS and CDR2 YFSETQ. This clone was seen more than once but under ten times. Plating of about 200,000 CFSE-labeled responder cells was done together with about 200,000 irradiated, violet-dye-labeled stimulator cells. Overall study findings and caveats: Recipient marrow held GvH clones, some first seen in ileum or blood.

Profiling relied on immunoSEQ multiplex PCR, and the TCRdb table lists in-frame clones only, not all of them. The data hold some 14,000 clones, with more than 25% observed a single time. The chain joins TRBV5-1 to TRBJ1-6; TRBD1 matches at 7 bases. The sequencing used alloreactive CD8+ T cells from a mixed lymphocyte reaction culture, collected before intestinal transplant. The sample's subset: CFSE-low proliferating T cells sorted from roughly 6-day pre-transplant mixed lymphocyte reaction (GvH or HvG direction). The origin of this receptor is a human patient who received an intestinal transplant. Here the CDR3 DNA reads TGCGCCAGCAGCTGGGGGGACAGATATAATTCACCCCTCCACTTT. As protein: CASSWGDRYNSPLHF.